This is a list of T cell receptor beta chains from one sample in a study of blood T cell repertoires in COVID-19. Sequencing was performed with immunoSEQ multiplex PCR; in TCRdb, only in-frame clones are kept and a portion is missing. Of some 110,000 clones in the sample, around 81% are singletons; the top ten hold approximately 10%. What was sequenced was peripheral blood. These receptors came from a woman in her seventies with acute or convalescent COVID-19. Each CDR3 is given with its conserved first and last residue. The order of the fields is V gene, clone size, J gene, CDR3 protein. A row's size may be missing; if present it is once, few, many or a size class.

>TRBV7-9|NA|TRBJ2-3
CASSSGTSGGATDTQYF
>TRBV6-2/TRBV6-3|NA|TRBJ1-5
CASSSSGGAGQPQHF
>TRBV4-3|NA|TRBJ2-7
CASSQDLRDEQYF
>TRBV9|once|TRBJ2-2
CASSVGGQGTGELFF
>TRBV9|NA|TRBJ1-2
CASSFTGATNYGYTF
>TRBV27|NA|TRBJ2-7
CASSPRTGGNEQYF
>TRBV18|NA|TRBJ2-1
CASSPDGTGAYNEQFF
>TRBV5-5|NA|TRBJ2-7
CASSLGDRVPHEQYF
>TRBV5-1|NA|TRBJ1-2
CASTQTGGSFQTYGYTF
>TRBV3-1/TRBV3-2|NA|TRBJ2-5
CASSQGTGTETQYF
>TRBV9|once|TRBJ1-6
CASSFEDNSPLHF
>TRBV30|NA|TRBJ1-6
CAWSAVGTGDNSPLHF
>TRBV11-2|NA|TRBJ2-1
CASSYRGGGAGSYNEQFF
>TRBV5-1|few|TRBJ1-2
CASSAIQGAVYGYTF
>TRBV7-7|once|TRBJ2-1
CASSLAGGWANEQFF
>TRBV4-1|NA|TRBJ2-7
CASSPREGPYEQYF
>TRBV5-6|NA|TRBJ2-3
CASTPGGVVDTQYF
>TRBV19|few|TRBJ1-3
CASSTDRSGSGNTIYF
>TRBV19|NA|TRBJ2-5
CASSVGTAQETQYF